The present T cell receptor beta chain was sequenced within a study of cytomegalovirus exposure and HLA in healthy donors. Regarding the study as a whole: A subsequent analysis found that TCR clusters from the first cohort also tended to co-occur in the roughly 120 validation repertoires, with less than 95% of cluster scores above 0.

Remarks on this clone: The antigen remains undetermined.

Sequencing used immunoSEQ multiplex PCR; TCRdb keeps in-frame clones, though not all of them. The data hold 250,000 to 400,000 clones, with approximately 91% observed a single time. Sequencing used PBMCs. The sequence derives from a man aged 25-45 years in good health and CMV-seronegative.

CDR3 sequence: CAWSLSGGQPQHF. CDR3 sequence (DNA): TGTGCCTGGAGTTTATCGGGAGGCCAGCCCCAGCATTTT. The genes are TRBV30 and TRBJ1-5; D remains unclear. Between the trimmed V and J ends, which lost 2 bases and 7 bases, there was a span of 12 bases. The CDR3 has 13 residues. Germline lookup yields CDR1 GTSNPN and CDR2 SVGIG (reference sequence).